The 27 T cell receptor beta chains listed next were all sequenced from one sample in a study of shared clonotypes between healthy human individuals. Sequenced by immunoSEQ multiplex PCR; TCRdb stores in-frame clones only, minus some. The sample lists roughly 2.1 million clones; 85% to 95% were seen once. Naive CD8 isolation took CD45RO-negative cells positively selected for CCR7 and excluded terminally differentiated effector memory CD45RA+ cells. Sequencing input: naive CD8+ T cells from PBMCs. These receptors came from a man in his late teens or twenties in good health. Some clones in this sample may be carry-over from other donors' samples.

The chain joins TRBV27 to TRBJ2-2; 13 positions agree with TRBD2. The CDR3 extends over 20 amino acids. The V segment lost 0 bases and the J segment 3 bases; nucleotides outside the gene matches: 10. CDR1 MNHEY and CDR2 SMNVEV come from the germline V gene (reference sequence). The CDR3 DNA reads TGTGCCAGCAGTTTATCCTTACGGACTAGCGGGAGATTGGACACCGGGGAGCTGTTTTTT. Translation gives CASSLSLRTSGRLDTGELFF.

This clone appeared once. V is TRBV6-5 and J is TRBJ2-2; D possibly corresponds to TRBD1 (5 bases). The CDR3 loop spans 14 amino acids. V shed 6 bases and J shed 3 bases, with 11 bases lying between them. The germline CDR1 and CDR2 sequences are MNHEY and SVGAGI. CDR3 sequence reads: CASRARQYTGELFF. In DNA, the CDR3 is TGTGCCAGCAGGGCTCGACAGTACACCGGGGAGCTGTTTTTT.

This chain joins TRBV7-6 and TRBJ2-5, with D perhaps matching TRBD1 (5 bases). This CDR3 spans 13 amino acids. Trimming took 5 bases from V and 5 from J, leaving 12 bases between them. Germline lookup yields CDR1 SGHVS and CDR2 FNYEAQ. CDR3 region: CASSVGPGETQYF. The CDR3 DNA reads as TGTGCCAGCAGCGTCGGCCCAGGGGAGACCCAGTACTTC.

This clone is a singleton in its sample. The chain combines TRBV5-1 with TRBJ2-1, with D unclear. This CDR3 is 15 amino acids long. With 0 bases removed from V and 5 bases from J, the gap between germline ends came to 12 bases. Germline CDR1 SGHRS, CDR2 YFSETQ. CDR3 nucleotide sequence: TGCGCCAGCAGCTTGGTTGGGTCTTCCAACAATGAGCAGTTCTTC. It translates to CASSLVGSSNNEQFF.

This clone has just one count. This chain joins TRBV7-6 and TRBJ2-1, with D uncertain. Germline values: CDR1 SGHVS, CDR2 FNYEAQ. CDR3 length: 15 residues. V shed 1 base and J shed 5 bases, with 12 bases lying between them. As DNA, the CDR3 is TGTGCCAGCAGCTTAGTCGTGGGAATTAACAATGAGCAGTTCTTC. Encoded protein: CASSLVVGINNEQFF. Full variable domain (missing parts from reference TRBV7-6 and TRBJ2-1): GAGVSQSPRYKVTKRGQDVALRCDPISGHVSLYWYRQALGQGPEFLTYFNYEAQQDKSGLPNDRFSAERPEGSISTLTIQRTEQRDSAMYRCASSLVVGINNEQFFGPGTRLTVL.

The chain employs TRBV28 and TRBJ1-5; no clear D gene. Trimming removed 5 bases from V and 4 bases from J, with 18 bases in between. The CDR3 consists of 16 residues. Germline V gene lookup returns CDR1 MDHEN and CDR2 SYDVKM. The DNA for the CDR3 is TGTGCCAGCAGTCCCGTTGTGTCGGTAGGGAATCAGCCCCAGCATTTT. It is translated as CASSPVVSVGNQPQHF.

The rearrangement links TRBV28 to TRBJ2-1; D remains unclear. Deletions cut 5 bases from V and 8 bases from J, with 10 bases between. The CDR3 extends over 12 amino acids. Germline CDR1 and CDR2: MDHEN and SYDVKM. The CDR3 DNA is TGTGCCAGCAGTCCATTACTTGATGAGCAGTTCTTC. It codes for CASSPLLDEQFF.

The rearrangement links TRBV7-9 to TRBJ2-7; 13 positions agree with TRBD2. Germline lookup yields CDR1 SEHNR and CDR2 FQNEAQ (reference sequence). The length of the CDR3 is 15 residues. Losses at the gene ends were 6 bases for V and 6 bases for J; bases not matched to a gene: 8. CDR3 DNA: TGTGCCAGCAGACTAGCGGGAGGGCCTGGGAGCGAGCAGTACTTC. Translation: CASRLAGGPGSEQYF. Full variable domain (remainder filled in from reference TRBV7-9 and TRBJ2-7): DTGVSQNPRHKITKRGQNVTFRCDPISEHNRLYWYRQTLGQGPEFLTYFQNEAQLEKSRLLSDRFSAERPKGSFSTLEIQRTEQGDSAMYLCASRLAGGPGSEQYFGPGTRLTVT.

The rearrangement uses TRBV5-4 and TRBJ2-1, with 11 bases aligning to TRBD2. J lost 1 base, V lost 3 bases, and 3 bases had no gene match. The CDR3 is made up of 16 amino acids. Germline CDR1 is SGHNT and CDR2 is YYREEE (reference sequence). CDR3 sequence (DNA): TGTGCCAGCAGCTGGAGACTAGCGGGGTCCTACAATGAGCAGTTCTTC. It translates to CASSWRLAGSYNEQFF.

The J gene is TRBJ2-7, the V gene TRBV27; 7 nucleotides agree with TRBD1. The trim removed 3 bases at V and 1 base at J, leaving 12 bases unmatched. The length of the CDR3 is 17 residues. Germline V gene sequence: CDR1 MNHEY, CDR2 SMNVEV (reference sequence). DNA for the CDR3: TGTGCCAGCAGTTTTCTTTCCGGGGCACAGGGGTCCTACGAGCAGTACTTC. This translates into CASSFLSGAQGSYEQYF.

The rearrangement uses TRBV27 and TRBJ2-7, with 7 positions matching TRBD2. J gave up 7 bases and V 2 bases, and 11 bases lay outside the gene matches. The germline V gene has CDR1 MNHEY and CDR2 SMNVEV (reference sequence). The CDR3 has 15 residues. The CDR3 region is CASSLAGDGSSEQYF. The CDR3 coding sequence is TGTGCCAGCAGTTTAGCGGGGGACGGTTCTTCGGAGCAGTACTTC.

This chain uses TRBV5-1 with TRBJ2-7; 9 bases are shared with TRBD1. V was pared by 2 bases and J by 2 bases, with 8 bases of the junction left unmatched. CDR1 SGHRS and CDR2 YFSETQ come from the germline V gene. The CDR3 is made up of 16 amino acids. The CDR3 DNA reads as TGCGCCAGCAGCTTAGGCGGGACAGGGACCACCTACGAGCAGTACTTC. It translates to CASSLGGTGTTYEQYF.

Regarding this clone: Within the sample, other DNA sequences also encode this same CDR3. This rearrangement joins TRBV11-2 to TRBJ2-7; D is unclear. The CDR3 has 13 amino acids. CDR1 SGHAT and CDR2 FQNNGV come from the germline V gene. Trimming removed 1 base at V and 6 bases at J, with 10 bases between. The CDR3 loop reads CASSLGIGGEQYF. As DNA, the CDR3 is TGTGCCAGCAGCTTAGGGATAGGTGGCGAGCAGTACTTC.

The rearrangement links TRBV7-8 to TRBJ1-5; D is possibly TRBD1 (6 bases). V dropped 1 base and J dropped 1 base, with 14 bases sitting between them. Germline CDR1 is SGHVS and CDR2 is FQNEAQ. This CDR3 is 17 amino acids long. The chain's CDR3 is CASSLGVWGPSNQPQHF. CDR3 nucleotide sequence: TGTGCCAGCAGCTTAGGCGTGTGGGGGCCGAGCAATCAGCCCCAGCATTTT.

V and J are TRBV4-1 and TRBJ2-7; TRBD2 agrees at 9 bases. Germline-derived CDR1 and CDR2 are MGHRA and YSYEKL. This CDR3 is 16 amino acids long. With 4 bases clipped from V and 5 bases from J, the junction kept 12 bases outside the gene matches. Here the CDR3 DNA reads TGCGCCAGCAGCCCACTCCCGGGACTAGCCGTGGACGAGCAGTACTTC. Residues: CASSPLPGLAVDEQYF.

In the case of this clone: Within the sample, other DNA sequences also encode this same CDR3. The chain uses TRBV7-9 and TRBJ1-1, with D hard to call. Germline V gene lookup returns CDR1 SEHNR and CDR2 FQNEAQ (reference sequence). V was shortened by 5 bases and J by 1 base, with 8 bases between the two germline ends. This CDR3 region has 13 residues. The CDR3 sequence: CASSLPENTEAFF. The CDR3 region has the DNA TGTGCCAGCAGCCTTCCAGAGAACACTGAAGCTTTCTTT.

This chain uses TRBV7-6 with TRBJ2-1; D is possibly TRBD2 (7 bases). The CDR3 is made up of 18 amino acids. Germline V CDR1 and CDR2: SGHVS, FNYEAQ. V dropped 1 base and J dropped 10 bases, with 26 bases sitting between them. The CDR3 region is CASSLGTVAGALSVEQFF. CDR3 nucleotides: TGTGCCAGCAGCTTAGGAACTGTGGCGGGGGCCCTCAGCGTGGAGCAGTTCTTC.

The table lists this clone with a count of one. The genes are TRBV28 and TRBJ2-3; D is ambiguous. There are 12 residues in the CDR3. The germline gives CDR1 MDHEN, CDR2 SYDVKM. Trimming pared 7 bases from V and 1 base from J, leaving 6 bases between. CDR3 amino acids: CASIQGTDTQYF. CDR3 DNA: TGTGCCAGCATCCAGGGCACAGATACGCAGTATTTT.

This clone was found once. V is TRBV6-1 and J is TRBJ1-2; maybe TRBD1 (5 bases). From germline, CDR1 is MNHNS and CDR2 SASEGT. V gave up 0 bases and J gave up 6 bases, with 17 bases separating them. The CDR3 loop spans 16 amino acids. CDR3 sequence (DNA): TGTGCCAGCAGTGAAGCTATAGGACATAGCCCCCATGGCTACACCTTC. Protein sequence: CASSEAIGHSPHGYTF.

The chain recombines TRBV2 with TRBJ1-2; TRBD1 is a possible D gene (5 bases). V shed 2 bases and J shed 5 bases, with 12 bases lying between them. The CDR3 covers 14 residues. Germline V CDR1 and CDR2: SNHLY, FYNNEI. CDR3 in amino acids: CASSERWGEYGYTF. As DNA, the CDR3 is TGTGCCAGCAGTGAACGGTGGGGGGAGTATGGCTACACCTTC.

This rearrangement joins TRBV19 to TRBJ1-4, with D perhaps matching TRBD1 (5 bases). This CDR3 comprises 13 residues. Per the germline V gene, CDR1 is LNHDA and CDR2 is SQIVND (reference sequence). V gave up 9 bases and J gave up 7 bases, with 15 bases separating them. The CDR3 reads CASRPAGGEKLFF. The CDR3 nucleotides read TGTGCCAGCCGGCCGGCGGGGGGTGAAAAACTGTTTTTT. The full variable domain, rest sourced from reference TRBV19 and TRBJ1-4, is DGGITQSPKYLFRKEGQNVTLSCEQNLNHDAMYWYRQDPGQGLRLIYYSQIVNDFQKGDIAEGYSVSREKKESFPLTVTSAQKNPTAFYLCASRPAGGEKLFFGSGTQLSVL.

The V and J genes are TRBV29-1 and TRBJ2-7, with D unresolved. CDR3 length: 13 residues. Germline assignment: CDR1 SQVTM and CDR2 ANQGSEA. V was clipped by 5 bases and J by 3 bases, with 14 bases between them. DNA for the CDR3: TGCAGCGTTACCCCCCTAGGGTTCTACGAGCAGTACTTC. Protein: CSVTPLGFYEQYF.

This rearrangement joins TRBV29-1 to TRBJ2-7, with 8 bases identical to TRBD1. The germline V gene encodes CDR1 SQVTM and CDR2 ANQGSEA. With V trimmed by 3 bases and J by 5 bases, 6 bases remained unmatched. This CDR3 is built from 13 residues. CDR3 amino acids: CSVDAGGENEQYF. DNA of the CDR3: TGCAGCGTTGATGCAGGGGGCGAGAACGAGCAGTACTTC.

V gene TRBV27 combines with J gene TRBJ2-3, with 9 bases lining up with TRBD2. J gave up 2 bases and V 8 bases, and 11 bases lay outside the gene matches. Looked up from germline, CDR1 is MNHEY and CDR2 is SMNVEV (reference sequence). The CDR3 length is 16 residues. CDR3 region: CASQILAGVPTDTQYF. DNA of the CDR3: TGTGCCAGCCAGATCTTAGCGGGAGTTCCCACAGATACGCAGTATTTT.

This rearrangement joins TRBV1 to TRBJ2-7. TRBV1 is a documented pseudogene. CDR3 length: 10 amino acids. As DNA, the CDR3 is TGCACCAGCAGCTTGTGCGAGCAGTACTTC. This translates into CTSSLCEQYF.

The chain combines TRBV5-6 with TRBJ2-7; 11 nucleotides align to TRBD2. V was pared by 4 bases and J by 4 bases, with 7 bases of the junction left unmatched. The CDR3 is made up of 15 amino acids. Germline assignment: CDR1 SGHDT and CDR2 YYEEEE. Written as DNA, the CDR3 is TGTGCCAGCAGCACTAGCGGGAGTAGTTATTACGAGCAGTACTTC. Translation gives CASSTSGSSYYEQYF. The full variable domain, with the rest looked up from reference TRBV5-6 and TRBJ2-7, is DAGVTQSPTHLIKTRGQQVTLRCSPKSGHDTVSWYQQALGQGPQFIFQYYEEEERQRGNFPDRFSGHQFPNYSSELNVNALLLGDSALYLCASSTSGSSYYEQYFGPGTRLTVT.

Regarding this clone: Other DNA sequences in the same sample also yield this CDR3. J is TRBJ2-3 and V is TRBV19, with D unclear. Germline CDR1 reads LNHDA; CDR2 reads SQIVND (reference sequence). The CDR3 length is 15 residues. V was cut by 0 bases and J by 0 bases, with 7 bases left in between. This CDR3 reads CASSIDPDSTDTQYF. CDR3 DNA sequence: TGTGCCAGTAGTATAGATCCGGACAGCACAGATACGCAGTATTTT.